The sequence of this T cell receptor (beta chain) was determined in a study of CD8+CD57+ T cells in acquired aplastic anemia. Study details: Sorted CD4+ and CD8+ cells gave an average of 3.2 ug of DNA. Findings and caveats of the study: A significant difference in CD8+ Simpson's diversity between patients and controls was not found. Fewer than 35 CD8+ CDR3 sequences occurred in both the patients and the controls.

The TCR beta profiling, which covered VDJ combination and CDR3 sequence, was carried out using genomic DNA as the template. TCRdb reprocessed the reads via MiXCR and lists one record per CDR3 protein. Of 150,000 to 200,000 distinct CDR3 sequences in the sample, just under 65% are singletons; the top ten hold under 60%. This clonotype has just a few counts. Its specificity is not known. Germline CDR1 reads MNHEY; CDR2 reads SMNVEV (reference sequence). The CDR3 contains 15 residues. The V and J ends lost 3 bases and 1 base respectively, with 12 bases between them. Sample: sorted CD4+, CD8+, or CD8+CD57+ T cells (not recorded which) from PBMCs. The chain combines TRBV27 with TRBJ2-5; D gene ambiguous. The origin of this receptor is a human donor in good health. This chain's CDR3 is CASSLVGDFQETQYF. The CDR3 nucleotides read TGTGCCAGCAGTTTGGTTGGTGATTTCCAAGAGACCCAGTACTTC.